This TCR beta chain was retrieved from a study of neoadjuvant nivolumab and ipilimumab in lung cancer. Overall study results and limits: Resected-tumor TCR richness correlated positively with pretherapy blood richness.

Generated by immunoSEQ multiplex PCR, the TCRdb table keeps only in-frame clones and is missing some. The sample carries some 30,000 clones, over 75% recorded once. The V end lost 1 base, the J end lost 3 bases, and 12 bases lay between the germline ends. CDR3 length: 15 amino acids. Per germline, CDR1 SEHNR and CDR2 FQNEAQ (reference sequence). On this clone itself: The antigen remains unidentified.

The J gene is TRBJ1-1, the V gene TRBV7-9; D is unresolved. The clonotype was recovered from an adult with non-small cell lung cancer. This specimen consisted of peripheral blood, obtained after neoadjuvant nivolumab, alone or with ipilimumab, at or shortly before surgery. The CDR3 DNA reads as TGTGCCAGCAGCTTAGGCTGGGCAAGGGACACTGAAGCTTTCTTT. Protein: CASSLGWARDTEAFF.